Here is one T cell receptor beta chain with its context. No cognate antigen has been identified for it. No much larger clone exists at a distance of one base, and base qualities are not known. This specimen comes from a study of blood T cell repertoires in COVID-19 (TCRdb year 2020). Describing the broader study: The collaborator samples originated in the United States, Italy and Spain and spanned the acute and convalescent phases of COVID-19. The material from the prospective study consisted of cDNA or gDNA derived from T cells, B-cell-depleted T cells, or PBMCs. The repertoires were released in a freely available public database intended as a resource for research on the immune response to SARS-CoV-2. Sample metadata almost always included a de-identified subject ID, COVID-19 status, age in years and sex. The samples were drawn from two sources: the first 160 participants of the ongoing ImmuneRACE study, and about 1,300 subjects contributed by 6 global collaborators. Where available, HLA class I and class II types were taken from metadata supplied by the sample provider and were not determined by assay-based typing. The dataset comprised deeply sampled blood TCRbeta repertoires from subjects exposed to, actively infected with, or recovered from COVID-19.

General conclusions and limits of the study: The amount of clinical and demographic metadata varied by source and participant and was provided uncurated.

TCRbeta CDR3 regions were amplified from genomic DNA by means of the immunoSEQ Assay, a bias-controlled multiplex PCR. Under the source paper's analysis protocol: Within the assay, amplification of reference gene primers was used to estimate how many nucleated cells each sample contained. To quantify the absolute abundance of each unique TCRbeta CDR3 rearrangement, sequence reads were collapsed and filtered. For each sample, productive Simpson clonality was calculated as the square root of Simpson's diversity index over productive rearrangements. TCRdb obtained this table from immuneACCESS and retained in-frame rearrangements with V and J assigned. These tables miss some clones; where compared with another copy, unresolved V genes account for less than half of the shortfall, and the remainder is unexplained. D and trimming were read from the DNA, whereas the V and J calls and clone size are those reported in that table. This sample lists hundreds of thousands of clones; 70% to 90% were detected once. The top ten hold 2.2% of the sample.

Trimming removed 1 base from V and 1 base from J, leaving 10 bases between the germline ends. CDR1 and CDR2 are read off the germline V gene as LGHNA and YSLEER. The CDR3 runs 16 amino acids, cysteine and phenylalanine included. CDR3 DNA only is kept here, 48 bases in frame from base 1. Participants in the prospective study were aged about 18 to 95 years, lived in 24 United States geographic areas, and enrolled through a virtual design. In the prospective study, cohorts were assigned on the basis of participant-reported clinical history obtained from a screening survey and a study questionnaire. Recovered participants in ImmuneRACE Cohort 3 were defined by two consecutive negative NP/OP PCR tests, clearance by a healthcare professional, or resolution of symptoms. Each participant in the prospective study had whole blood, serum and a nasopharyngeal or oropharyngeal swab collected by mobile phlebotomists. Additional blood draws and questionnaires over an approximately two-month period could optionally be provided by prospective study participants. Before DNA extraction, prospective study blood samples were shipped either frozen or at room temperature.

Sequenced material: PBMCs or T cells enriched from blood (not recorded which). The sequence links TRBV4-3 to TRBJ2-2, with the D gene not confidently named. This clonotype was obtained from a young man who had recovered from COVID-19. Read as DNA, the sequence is TGCGCCAGCAGCCAAGGTCGGGTACGGAACACCGGGGAGCTGTTTTTT. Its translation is CASSQGRVRNTGELFF.